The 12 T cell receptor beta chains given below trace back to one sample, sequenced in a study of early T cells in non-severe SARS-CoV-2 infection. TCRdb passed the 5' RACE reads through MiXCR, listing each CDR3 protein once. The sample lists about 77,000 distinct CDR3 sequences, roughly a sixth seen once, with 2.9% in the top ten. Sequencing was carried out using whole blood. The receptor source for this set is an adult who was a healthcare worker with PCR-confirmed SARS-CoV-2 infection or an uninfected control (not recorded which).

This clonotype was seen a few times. CDR3 amino acids: CASSVEGGAAEQFF. The DNA of the CDR3 is TGTGCCAGCAGCGTAGAAGGCGGGGCGGCTGAGCAGTTCTTC. The rearrangement links TRBV9 to TRBJ2-1; tentatively, D is TRBD2 (6 bases). The germline V and J ends were trimmed by 0 bases and 9 bases, with 13 bases remaining between them. This CDR3 contains 14 residues. Germline V gene sequence: CDR1 SGDLS, CDR2 YYNGEE.

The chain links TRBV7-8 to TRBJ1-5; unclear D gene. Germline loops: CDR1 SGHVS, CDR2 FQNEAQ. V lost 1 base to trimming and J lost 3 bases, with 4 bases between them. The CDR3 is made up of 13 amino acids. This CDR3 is CASSLVDNQPQHF. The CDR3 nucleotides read TGTGCCAGCAGCTTAGTGGACAATCAGCCCCAGCATTTT.

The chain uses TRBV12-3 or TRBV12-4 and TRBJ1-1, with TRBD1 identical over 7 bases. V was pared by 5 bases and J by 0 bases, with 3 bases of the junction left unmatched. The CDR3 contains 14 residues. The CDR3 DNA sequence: TGTGCCAGCAGTCCCGGGACAGTGAACACTGAAGCTTTCTTT. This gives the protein CASSPGTVNTEAFF.

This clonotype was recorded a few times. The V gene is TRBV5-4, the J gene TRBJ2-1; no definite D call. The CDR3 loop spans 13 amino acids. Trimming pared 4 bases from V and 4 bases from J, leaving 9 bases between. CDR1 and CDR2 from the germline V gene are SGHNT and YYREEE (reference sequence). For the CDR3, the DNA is TGTGCCAGCAGCCCGGTAGGGTACAATGAGCAGTTCTTC. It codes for CASSPVGYNEQFF. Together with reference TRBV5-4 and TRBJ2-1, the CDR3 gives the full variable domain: ETGVTQSPTHLIKTRGQQVTLRCSSQSGHNTVSWYQQALGQGPQFIFQYYREEENGRGNFPPRFSGLQFPNYSSELNVNALELDDSALYLCASSPVGYNEQFFGPGTRLTVL.

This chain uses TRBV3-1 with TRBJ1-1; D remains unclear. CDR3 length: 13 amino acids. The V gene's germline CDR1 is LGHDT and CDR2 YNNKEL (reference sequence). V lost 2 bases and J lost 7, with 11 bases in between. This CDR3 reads CASSQYEGIEAFF. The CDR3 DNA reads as TGTGCCAGCAGCCAATACGAAGGGATTGAAGCTTTCTTT.

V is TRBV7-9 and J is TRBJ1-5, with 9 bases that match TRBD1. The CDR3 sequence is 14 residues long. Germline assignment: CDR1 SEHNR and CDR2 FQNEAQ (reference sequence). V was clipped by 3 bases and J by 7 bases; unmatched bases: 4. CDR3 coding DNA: TGTGCCAGCAGCTTCGGGACAGGGATCCAGCCCCAGCATTTT. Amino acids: CASSFGTGIQPQHF.

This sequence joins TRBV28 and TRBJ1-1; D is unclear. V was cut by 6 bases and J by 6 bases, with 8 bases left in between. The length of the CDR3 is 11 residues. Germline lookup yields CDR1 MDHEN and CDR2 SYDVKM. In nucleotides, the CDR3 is TGTGCCAGCAGCCGAATCCCTGAAGCTTTCTTT. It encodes CASSRIPEAFF. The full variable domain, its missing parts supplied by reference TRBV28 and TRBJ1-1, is DVKVTQSSRYLVKRTGEKVFLECVQDMDHENMFWYRQDPGLGLRLIYFSYDVKMKEKGDIPEGYSVSREKKERFSLILESASTNQTSMYLCASSRIPEAFFGQGTRLTVV.

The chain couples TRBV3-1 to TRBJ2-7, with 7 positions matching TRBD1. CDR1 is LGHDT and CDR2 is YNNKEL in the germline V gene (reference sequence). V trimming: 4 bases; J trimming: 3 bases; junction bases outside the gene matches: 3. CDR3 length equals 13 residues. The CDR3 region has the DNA TGTGCCAGCAGCCGGGACAGACTCTACGAGCAGTACTTC. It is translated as CASSRDRLYEQYF.

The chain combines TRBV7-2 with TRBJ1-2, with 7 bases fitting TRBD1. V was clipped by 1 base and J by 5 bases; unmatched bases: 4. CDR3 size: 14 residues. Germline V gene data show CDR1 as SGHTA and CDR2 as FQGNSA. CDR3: CASSLVGQIYGYTF. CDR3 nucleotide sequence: TGTGCCAGCAGCTTAGTGGGACAGATTTATGGCTACACCTTC.

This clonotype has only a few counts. CDR3 nucleotide sequence: TGCGCCAGCACAGGACAGGACATTTATGGCTACACCTTC. Translated: CASTGQDIYGYTF. This rearrangement joins TRBV10-1 to TRBJ1-2; 7 nucleotides line up with TRBD1. The CDR3 is made up of 13 amino acids. CDR1 and CDR2 from the germline V gene are WNHNN and SYGVQD (reference sequence). The trim removed 7 bases at V and 5 bases at J, leaving 7 bases unmatched.

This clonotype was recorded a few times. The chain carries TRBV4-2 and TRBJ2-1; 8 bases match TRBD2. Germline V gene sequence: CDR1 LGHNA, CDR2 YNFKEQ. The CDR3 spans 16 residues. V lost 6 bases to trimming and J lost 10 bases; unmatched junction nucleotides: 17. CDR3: CASRALAGSLPGEQFF. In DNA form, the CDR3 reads TGTGCCAGCAGGGCGTTAGCGGGATCCCTCCCTGGGGAGCAGTTCTTC.

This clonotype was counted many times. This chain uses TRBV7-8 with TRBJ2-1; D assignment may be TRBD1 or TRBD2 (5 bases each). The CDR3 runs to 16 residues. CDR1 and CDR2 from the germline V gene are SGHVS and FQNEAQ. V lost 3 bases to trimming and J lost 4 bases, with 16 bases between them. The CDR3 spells CASSFYGADGYNEQFF. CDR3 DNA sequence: TGTGCCAGCAGCTTTTACGGGGCGGATGGGTACAATGAGCAGTTCTTC. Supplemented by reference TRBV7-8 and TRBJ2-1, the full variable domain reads GAGVSQSPRYKVAKRGQDVALRCDPISGHVSLFWYQQALGQGPEFLTYFQNEAQLDKSGLPSDRFFAERPEGSVSTLKIQRTQQEDSAVYLCASSFYGADGYNEQFFGPGTRLTVL.